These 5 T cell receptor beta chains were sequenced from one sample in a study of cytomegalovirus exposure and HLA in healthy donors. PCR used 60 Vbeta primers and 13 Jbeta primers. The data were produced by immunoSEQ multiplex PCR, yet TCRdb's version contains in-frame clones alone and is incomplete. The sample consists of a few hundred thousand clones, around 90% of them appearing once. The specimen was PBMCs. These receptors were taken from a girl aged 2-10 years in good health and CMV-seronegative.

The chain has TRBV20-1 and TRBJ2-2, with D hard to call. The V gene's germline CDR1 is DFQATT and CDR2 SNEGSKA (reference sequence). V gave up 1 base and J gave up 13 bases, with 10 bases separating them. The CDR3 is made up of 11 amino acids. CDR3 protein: CSARVEPGLFF. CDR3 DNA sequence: TGCAGTGCTAGAGTAGAACCGGGGCTGTTTTTT.

The CDR3 DNA reads TGTGCCAGCAGCTTGATGGGGGGTAGCGGAAAATTCAATGAGCAGTTCTTC. It encodes CASSLMGGSGKFNEQFF. V is TRBV5-4 and J is TRBJ2-1; tentative D call: TRBD2 (6 bases). Trimming shortened V by 1 base and J by 6 bases, and 20 bases separated the two germline ends. CDR3 length: 17 amino acids. Germline V gene lookup returns CDR1 SGHNT and CDR2 YYREEE (reference sequence). Full variable domain (rest looked up from reference TRBV5-4 and TRBJ2-1): ETGVTQSPTHLIKTRGQQVTLRCSSQSGHNTVSWYQQALGQGPQFIFQYYREEENGRGNFPPRFSGLQFPNYSSELNVNALELDDSALYLCASSLMGGSGKFNEQFFGPGTRLTVL.

The CDR3 sequence is CASRPPLRDRGRDQPQHF. The DNA for the CDR3 is TGTGCAAGTCGTCCCCCGCTCCGGGACAGGGGGCGCGATCAGCCCCAGCATTTT. The chain recombines TRBV12-2 with TRBJ1-5; TRBD1 was called by the table and not checked on the DNA. TRBV12-2 has pseudogene status. The CDR3 length is 18 residues.

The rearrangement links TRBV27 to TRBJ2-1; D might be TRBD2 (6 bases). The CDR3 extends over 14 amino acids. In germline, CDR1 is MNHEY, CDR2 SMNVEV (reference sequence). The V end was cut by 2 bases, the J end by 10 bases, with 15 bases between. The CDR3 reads CASSLGLTGLEQFF. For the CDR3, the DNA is TGTGCCAGCAGTTTAGGACTAACAGGCCTCGAGCAGTTCTTC.

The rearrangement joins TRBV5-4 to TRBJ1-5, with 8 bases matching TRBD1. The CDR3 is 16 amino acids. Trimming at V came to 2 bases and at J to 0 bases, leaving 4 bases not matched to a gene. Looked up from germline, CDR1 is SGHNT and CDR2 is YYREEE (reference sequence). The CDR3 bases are TGTGCCAGCAGCTTCACAGGGGGGAATAGCAATCAGCCCCAGCATTTT. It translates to CASSFTGGNSNQPQHF.